This entry lists 24 T cell receptor beta chains sequenced from one sample in a study of blood T cell repertoires in COVID-19. TCRdb's table, derived via immunoSEQ multiplex PCR, lists solely in-frame clones and lacks some. The table has 99,000 or so clones, 65% to 90% seen once; the top ten hold around 4.1%. The sample consisted of peripheral blood. The source of these receptors is a man between 45 and 60 years old with acute or convalescent COVID-19.

The gene calls are TRBV11-1 and TRBJ2-3; TRBD1 aligns across 8 bases. Losses at the gene ends were 2 bases for V and 4 bases for J; bases not matched to a gene: 8. The CDR3 covers 16 residues. Germline assignment: CDR1 SGHAT and CDR2 FQDESV (reference sequence). CDR3 loop: CASSLNPGQVPDTQYF. In DNA, the CDR3 is TGTGCCAGCAGCTTAAATCCGGGACAGGTCCCAGATACGCAGTATTTT. The full variable domain, completed using reference TRBV11-1 and TRBJ2-3, is EAEVAQSPRYKITEKSQAVAFWCDPISGHATLYWYRQILGQGPELLVQFQDESVVDDSQLPKDRFSAERLKGVDSTLKIQPAELGDSAMYLCASSLNPGQVPDTQYFGPGTRLTVL.

The chain couples TRBV27 to TRBJ2-1; 8 bases line up with TRBD2. The germline gives CDR1 MNHEY, CDR2 SMNVEV (reference sequence). J gave up 7 bases and V 10 bases, and 12 bases lay outside the gene matches. This CDR3 contains 14 residues. CDR3 DNA sequence: TGTGCCACCGGGGTTAGCGGGATTCCTAATGAGCAGTTCTTC. Translation: CATGVSGIPNEQFF.

The chain employs TRBV4-2 and TRBJ2-3, with TRBD2 as a possible D gene (6 bases). The V gene's germline CDR1 is LGHNA and CDR2 YNFKEQ. The CDR3 sequence is 14 residues long. V was shortened by 0 bases and J by 4 bases, with 8 bases between the two germline ends. CDR3 coding DNA: TGTGCCAGCAGCCAAGATCGGAGGGCAGATACGCAGTATTTT. This translates into CASSQDRRADTQYF.

The chain employs TRBV10-3 and TRBJ1-4; D not resolved. V was pared by 11 bases and J by 2 bases, with 12 bases between. CDR1 and CDR2 (germline): ENHRY, SYGVKD. The CDR3 is made up of 13 amino acids. CDR3 residues: CASSFRTNEKLFF. CDR3 nucleotide sequence: TGTGCCTCGAGTTTTCGGACTAATGAAAAACTGTTTTTT.

The chain joins TRBV7-2 to TRBJ1-2; 9 bases align to TRBD1. Looked up from germline, CDR1 is SGHTA and CDR2 is FQGNSA. The CDR3 is made up of 14 amino acids. Trimming took 5 bases from V and 4 from J; bases not matched to a gene: 5. CDR3 in DNA: TGTGCCAGCAGCCTACAGGGGGCGGTCTATGGCTACACCTTC. Protein: CASSLQGAVYGYTF.

V and J are TRBV6-5 and TRBJ2-7, with 7 positions matching TRBD2. The V gene end was trimmed by 2 bases and the J gene end by 3 bases; junction bases not matched to a gene: 4. The CDR3 length is 14 residues. Germline V lookup: CDR1 MNHEY, CDR2 SVGAGI. CDR3 in DNA: TGTGCCAGCAGTTACGAGCGGGAAGACTACGAGCAGTACTTC. As protein: CASSYEREDYEQYF.

The chain employs TRBV19 and TRBJ2-5; 7 bases are a match to TRBD1. V gave up 11 bases and J gave up 5 bases; unmatched junction bases: 23. Germline V gene sequence: CDR1 LNHDA, CDR2 SQIVND (reference sequence). The CDR3 sequence is 17 residues long. As DNA, the CDR3 is TGTGCCGCCAGTAGTATGGCCCCGGGACAGCCAGGGGAGACCCAGTACTTC. It translates to CAASSMAPGQPGETQYF.

The V and J genes are TRBV25-1 and TRBJ2-1; TRBD1 matches at 9 bases. Germline V gives CDR1 MGHDK, CDR2 SYGVNS. The ends lost 3 bases at V and 0 bases at J; junction bases unmatched: 9. There are 18 residues in the CDR3. The CDR3 loop is CASSDPGQGTPSYNEQFF. CDR3 DNA sequence: TGTGCCAGCAGTGATCCGGGACAGGGTACTCCCTCCTACAATGAGCAGTTCTTC.

The chain uses TRBV7-6 and TRBJ2-7, with a weak D call TRBD2 (6 bases). The CDR3 covers 16 residues. Trimming cost V 1 base and J 6 bases, with 19 bases left between them. Per the germline V gene, CDR1 is SGHVS and CDR2 is FNYEAQ. Here the CDR3 reads CASSLDPAGASTEQYF. CDR3 in DNA: TGTGCCAGCAGCTTAGACCCAGCGGGTGCCTCTACCGAGCAGTACTTC.

This chain uses TRBV5-1 with TRBJ2-5, with 9 nucleotides matching TRBD1. Trimming removed 0 bases from V and 5 bases from J; junction bases left unmatched: 8. This CDR3 spans 16 amino acids. Germline assignment: CDR1 SGHRS and CDR2 YFSETQ. CDR3 in amino acids: CASSLDGTGWRETQYF. DNA for the CDR3: TGCGCCAGCAGCTTGGATGGGACAGGGTGGCGGGAGACCCAGTACTTC.

The J gene is TRBJ2-5, the V gene TRBV12-3 or TRBV12-4; no reliable D call. The CDR3 runs to 13 residues. V lost 3 bases and J lost 1, with 6 bases in between. The CDR3 loop reads CASSFIGQETQYF. The DNA for the CDR3 is TGTGCCAGCAGTTTTATCGGCCAAGAGACCCAGTACTTC.

V is TRBV5-1 and J is TRBJ2-7; the match to TRBD1 covers 10 bases. The CDR3 is 17 residues long. Germline CDR1 SGHRS, CDR2 YFSETQ. With V trimmed by 6 bases and J by 2 bases, 14 bases remained unmatched. As DNA, the CDR3 is TGCGCCAGCACCAGAATGCGACAGGGGGCCTTTCCCTACGAGCAGTACTTC. Its protein product is CASTRMRQGAFPYEQYF.

The chain has TRBV10-2 and TRBJ1-2; D is ambiguous. With 3 bases removed from V and 3 bases from J, the gap between germline ends came to 11 bases. Germline V gene data show CDR1 as WSHSY and CDR2 as SAAADI. The CDR3 contains 14 residues. The CDR3 DNA reads as TGCGCCAGCAGTGACCCCGGTCAGGACTATGGCTACACCTTC. Residues: CASSDPGQDYGYTF.

The chain combines TRBV30 with TRBJ2-3; TRBD2 matches 7 bases. The CDR3 is 14 residues long. The germline CDR1 and CDR2 sequences are GTSNPN and SVGIG (reference sequence). V lost 0 bases, J lost 2 bases, and 2 bases stayed unmatched. In DNA form, the CDR3 reads TGTGCCTGGAGTGTGGGGGGGAACACAGATACGCAGTATTTT. Translated: CAWSVGGNTDTQYF.

V and J are TRBV30 and TRBJ2-3; possibly TRBD2 for D (6 bases). The CDR3 runs 12 residues. Trimming left V 4 bases short and J 4 bases short, with 9 bases between. The V gene's germline CDR1 is GTSNPN and CDR2 SVGIG (reference sequence). For the CDR3, the DNA is TGTGCCTGGACTAGCGTATCAGATACGCAGTATTTT. Protein product: CAWTSVSDTQYF.

This clone has just one count. The V gene is TRBV6-5, the J gene TRBJ1-3; D may be TRBD1 (5 bases). CDR3 length: 15 residues. CDR1 and CDR2 (germline): MNHEY, SVGAGI. V shed 2 bases and J shed 0 bases, with 8 bases lying between them. The CDR3 sequence: CASSYGGNSGNTIYF. The CDR3 nucleotides read TGTGCCAGCAGTTACGGGGGGAACTCTGGAAACACCATATATTTT.

This clone has a single count. V is TRBV9 and J is TRBJ2-1; the D gene is possibly TRBD2 (6 bases). V was cut by 0 bases and J by 10 bases, with 11 bases left in between. The germline gives CDR1 SGDLS, CDR2 YYNGEE. The CDR3 is 13 amino acids. The CDR3 DNA reads TGTGCCAGCAGCGTAGGGTCGGGACTCGAGCAGTTCTTC. This codes for CASSVGSGLEQFF.

The J gene is TRBJ1-1, the V gene TRBV19, with 9 bases lining up with TRBD1. CDR3 length: 14 residues. CDR1 LNHDA and CDR2 SQIVND come from the germline V gene (reference sequence). After removal of 6 bases from V and 7 bases from J, the junction contained 9 bases not matched to a gene. CDR3 in amino acids: CASSGNRGRNEAFF. In nucleotides, the CDR3 is TGTGCCAGTAGCGGGAACAGGGGGCGAAATGAAGCTTTCTTT.

This sequence joins TRBV7-9 and TRBJ2-3; D might be TRBD1 (6 bases). Trimming pared 1 base from V and 0 bases from J, leaving 14 bases between. The CDR3 extends over 17 amino acids. CDR1 is SEHNR, CDR2 FQNEAQ, per germline (reference sequence). This CDR3 is CASSLGGQSPSTDTQYF. The CDR3 nucleotides are TGTGCCAGCAGCTTAGGCGGACAGTCCCCAAGCACAGATACGCAGTATTTT.

The sample holds a few counts of this clone. The chain recombines TRBV2 with TRBJ1-2; D may be TRBD1 (5 bases). The CDR3 loop spans 14 amino acids. The V end was cut by 4 bases, the J end by 3 bases, with 12 bases between. Germline CDR1 and CDR2: SNHLY and FYNNEI. In DNA form, the CDR3 reads TGTGCCAGCAGTGTGCGGGGCGCGGACTATGGCTACACCTTC. This encodes CASSVRGADYGYTF.

There are a few counts of this clone. This rearrangement joins TRBV2 to TRBJ1-2; TRBD1 is a possible D gene (5 bases). CDR1 is SNHLY, CDR2 FYNNEI, per germline. The length of the CDR3 is 14 residues. Between the trimmed V and J ends, which lost 3 bases and 7 bases, there was a span of 15 bases. CDR3 sequence reads: CASSDIWQGGGYTF. In DNA, the CDR3 is TGTGCCAGCAGTGATATCTGGCAGGGCGGTGGCTACACCTTC. Full variable domain (rest looked up from reference TRBV2 and TRBJ1-2): EPEVTQTPSHQVTQMGQEVILRCVPISNHLYFYWYRQILGQKVEFLVSFYNNEISEKSEIFDDQFSVERPDGSNFTLKIRSTKLEDSAMYFCASSDIWQGGGYTFGSGTRLTVV.

This clone appeared a single time. This rearrangement joins TRBV10-2 to TRBJ1-2, with 7 bases aligning to TRBD1. Per the germline V gene, CDR1 is WSHSY and CDR2 is SAAADI. V trimming: 9 bases; J trimming: 0 bases; junction bases outside the gene matches: 7. The CDR3 consists of 14 residues. This CDR3 reads CASQTGESNYGYTF. For the CDR3, the DNA is TGCGCCAGTCAAACAGGGGAGTCTAACTATGGCTACACCTTC.

J is TRBJ1-5 and V is TRBV5-1; D remains unclear. Trimming stripped 0 bases from V and 4 bases from J, with 11 bases between. The length of the CDR3 is 15 residues. CDR1 and CDR2 (germline): SGHRS, YFSETQ. The CDR3 region is CASSLDGVVNQPQHF. In DNA, the CDR3 is TGCGCCAGCAGCTTGGACGGGGTGGTAAATCAGCCCCAGCATTTT.

The V call is TRBV27, the J call TRBJ2-7; 11 nucleotides agree with TRBD1. The CDR3 runs 15 residues. Germline values: CDR1 MNHEY, CDR2 SMNVEV (reference sequence). J was trimmed by 2 bases and V by 1 base; bases with no gene match: 1. Written as DNA, the CDR3 is TGTGCCAGCAGTTTATGGGGACAGGGGGCCTACGAGCAGTACTTC. Translated, it gives CASSLWGQGAYEQYF.